Following are 23 T cell receptor beta chains from one sample sequenced in a study of beta chain features in type 1 diabetes. Sequenced material consisted of expressed TCRB transcripts (all of the isolated RNA was reverse transcribed). Sequencing used immunoSEQ multiplex PCR; TCRdb keeps in-frame clones, though not all of them. The table records about 150,000 clones, around 10% of them present only once. Sequencing input: central memory CD4+ T cells from blood. All receptors come from a man younger than 35 in good health.

This clone was observed a handful of times. The chain has TRBV5-6 and TRBJ2-3; tentative D call: TRBD2 (6 bases). V gave up 4 bases and J gave up 1 base, with 13 bases separating them. The CDR3 is made up of 15 amino acids. CDR1 is SGHDT, CDR2 YYEEEE, per germline. The CDR3 DNA reads TGTGCCAGCAGCAGACTAGTGTTGGGCACAGATACGCAGTATTTT. Its protein product is CASSRLVLGTDTQYF.

This clone has more than one count but fewer than ten. V and J are TRBV6-5 and TRBJ2-1, with 11 bases identical to TRBD2. V lost 2 bases to trimming and J lost 3 bases; unmatched junction nucleotides: 3. This CDR3 spans 16 amino acids. CDR1 is MNHEY, CDR2 SVGAGI, per germline. The CDR3 protein is CASSYTGTSGYNEQFF. In nucleotides, the CDR3 is TGTGCCAGCAGTTACACCGGGACTAGCGGCTACAATGAGCAGTTCTTC.

The chain links TRBV28 to TRBJ2-5; 7 bases fit TRBD2. The CDR3 sequence is 15 residues long. In germline, CDR1 is MDHEN, CDR2 SYDVKM. The V segment lost 2 bases and the J segment 5 bases; nucleotides outside the gene matches: 8. The DNA for the CDR3 is TGTGCCAGCAGTTTAGGCGGGAGTATCGGTGAGACCCAGTACTTC. As protein: CASSLGGSIGETQYF. The full variable domain, rest sourced from reference TRBV28 and TRBJ2-5, is DVKVTQSSRYLVKRTGEKVFLECVQDMDHENMFWYRQDPGLGLRLIYFSYDVKMKEKGDIPEGYSVSREKKERFSLILESASTNQTSMYLCASSLGGSIGETQYFGPGTRLLVL.

In its sample, this clone was seen many times. The rearrangement joins TRBV30 to TRBJ1-2, with a possible D match to TRBD1 (5 bases). This CDR3 contains 15 residues. Germline V gives CDR1 GTSNPN, CDR2 SVGIG (reference sequence). The germline V and J ends were trimmed by 7 bases and 7 bases, with 25 bases remaining between them. CDR3 sequence reads: CASSVGALDTLGYTF. Here the CDR3 DNA reads TGTGCCTCGTCGGTAGGGGCCTTAGACACTCTTGGCTACACCTTC.

The rearrangement links TRBV28 to TRBJ1-2, with D possibly TRBD1 on 6 matching bases. V lost 6 bases to trimming and J lost 4 bases, with 18 bases between them. This CDR3 contains 15 residues. Germline CDR1 MDHEN, CDR2 SYDVKM. In DNA, the CDR3 is TGTGCCAGCAGCCCGGTCAGGGGATTATCCTATGGCTACACCTTC. This gives the protein CASSPVRGLSYGYTF.

The rearrangement joins TRBV4-2 to TRBJ1-2; no reliable D call. Germline CDR1 reads LGHNA; CDR2 reads YNFKEQ. This CDR3 is built from 13 residues. Trimming pared 1 base from V and 1 base from J, leaving 4 bases between. The CDR3 reads CASSQADNYGYTF. Here the CDR3 DNA reads TGTGCCAGCAGCCAAGCGGATAACTATGGCTACACCTTC.

This clone was seen more than once but under ten times. The V gene is TRBV7-3, the J gene TRBJ2-1, with D hard to call. Between the trimmed V and J ends, which lost 2 bases and 4 bases, there was a span of 6 bases. Germline lookup yields CDR1 SGHTA and CDR2 FQGTGA. CDR3 size: 13 residues. CDR3 bases: TGTGCCAGCAGCTTAGGACGGTACAATGAGCAGTTCTTC. As protein: CASSLGRYNEQFF. Full variable domain (missing parts from reference TRBV7-3 and TRBJ2-1): GAGVSQTPSNKVTEKGKYVELRCDPISGHTALYWYRQSLGQGPEFLIYFQGTGAADDSGLPNDRFFAVRPEGSVSTLKIQRTERGDSAVYLCASSLGRYNEQFFGPGTRLTVL.

In its sample, this clone was seen a few times. The genes are TRBV21-1 and TRBJ1-1; TRBD1 was called by the table and not checked on the DNA. TRBV21-1 is a documented pseudogene. CDR3 length: 21 amino acids. CDR3 protein: CASTYPPATPGTGVTNTEAFF. The DNA of the CDR3 is TGTGCCAGCACTTACCCACCTGCTACTCCCGGGACAGGGGTGACGAACACTGAAGCTTTCTTT.

This clone was seen a handful of times. V usage is TRBV30 and J usage is TRBJ2-3; D is unresolved. The CDR3 sequence is 14 residues long. Germline-derived CDR1 and CDR2 are GTSNPN and SVGIG (reference sequence). Trimming shortened V by 0 bases and J by 0 bases, and 7 bases separated the two germline ends. CDR3 amino acids: CAWSVSASTDTQYF. DNA of the CDR3: TGTGCCTGGAGTGTTTCTGCTAGCACAGATACGCAGTATTTT.

This clone was counted between two and nine times. The chain carries TRBV30 and TRBJ2-3; no clear D gene. The CDR3 is made up of 15 amino acids. Germline values: CDR1 GTSNPN, CDR2 SVGIG (reference sequence). V dropped 0 bases and J dropped 1 base, with 11 bases sitting between them. CDR3 DNA sequence: TGTGCCTGGAGTGTAGGCAGTGTGCGCACAGATACGCAGTATTTT. Translation gives CAWSVGSVRTDTQYF.

A few counts support this clone. V gene TRBV21-1 combines with J gene TRBJ2-3; the table's D call, TRBD1, was not checked against the DNA. TRBV21-1 is a documented pseudogene. The CDR3 length is 17 residues. Here the CDR3 DNA reads TGTGCCAGCAACAAGGGAAGGGACAGGGGCCCCACAGATACGCAGTATTTT. As protein: CASNKGRDRGPTDTQYF.

This clone was observed a few times. This rearrangement joins TRBV7-9 to TRBJ2-3, with no clear D. The CDR3 sequence is 15 residues long. With 7 bases removed from V and 2 bases from J, the gap between germline ends came to 16 bases. Germline V gene sequence: CDR1 SEHNR, CDR2 FQNEAQ (reference sequence). The CDR3 loop is CASTFSGGNTDTQYF. The CDR3 coding sequence is TGTGCCAGCACCTTCTCTGGCGGTAACACAGATACGCAGTATTTT.

The chain joins TRBV5-1 to TRBJ1-6; D is undetermined. Germline V lookup: CDR1 SGHRS, CDR2 YFSETQ. With 0 bases removed from V and 3 bases from J, the gap between germline ends came to 1 base. The CDR3 contains 13 residues. The CDR3 nucleotides read TGCGCCAGCAGCTTGGACTATAATTCACCCCTCCACTTT. Its protein is CASSLDYNSPLHF.

The genes are TRBV25-1 and TRBJ2-3; tentatively, D is TRBD2 (6 bases). Germline CDR1 is MGHDK and CDR2 is SYGVNS. This CDR3 region has 15 residues. Trimming shortened V by 3 bases and J by 2 bases, and 12 bases separated the two germline ends. CDR3 in amino acids: CASSDASELTDTQYF. As DNA, the CDR3 is TGTGCCAGCAGTGACGCTAGCGAGCTCACAGATACGCAGTATTTT.

The chain uses TRBV6-5 and TRBJ2-3; D gene ambiguous. Per germline, CDR1 MNHEY and CDR2 SVGAGI. The CDR3 contains 13 residues. Trimming removed 7 bases at V and 2 bases at J, with 10 bases between. The CDR3 loop is CASTRRTTDTQYF. For the CDR3, the DNA is TGTGCCAGCACCCGAAGGACCACAGATACGCAGTATTTT.

The chain has TRBV30 and TRBJ2-1; 8 bases are a match to TRBD1. CDR3 length: 13 residues. The germline V gene encodes CDR1 GTSNPN and CDR2 SVGIG (reference sequence). The J segment lost 4 bases and the V segment lost 4 bases, leaving 3 bases of the junction unmatched. The CDR3 sequence is CAWKRDRYNEQFF. The CDR3, as DNA: TGTGCCTGGAAAAGGGACAGGTACAATGAGCAGTTCTTC.

This clone was observed a few times. This rearrangement joins TRBV5-6 to TRBJ2-2; D tentatively reads TRBD1 or TRBD2 (5 bases each). The CDR3 has 15 amino acids. The V end was cut by 4 bases, the J end by 5 bases, with 15 bases between. Looked up from germline, CDR1 is SGHDT and CDR2 is YYEEEE. This chain's CDR3 is CASSPQGRWTGELFF. The DNA for the CDR3 is TGTGCCAGCAGCCCCCAGGGACGGTGGACCGGGGAGCTGTTTTTT.

As regards this clone: The identical CDR3 is also encoded by other nucleotide sequences in the sample. This chain connects TRBV5-1 to TRBJ2-5, with D perhaps TRBD1 (7 bases). The V end was cut by 0 bases, the J end by 1 base, with 13 bases between. CDR1 and CDR2 from the germline V gene are SGHRS and YFSETQ. This CDR3 comprises 16 residues. CDR3 protein: CASSLGGTELQETQYF. The DNA for the CDR3 is TGCGCCAGCAGCTTGGGCGGGACAGAGCTCCAAGAGACCCAGTACTTC. The variable domain in full, with the rest retrieved from reference TRBV5-1 and TRBJ2-5, is KAGVTQTPRYLIKTRGQQVTLSCSPISGHRSVSWYQQTPGQGLQFLFEYFSETQRNKGNFPGRFSGRQFSNSRSEMNVSTLELGDSALYLCASSLGGTELQETQYFGPGTRLLVL.

This clone was seen a few times. DNA for the CDR3: TGTGCCAGCAGCTTAGAGGGAAGCGGGATAAGCTCTGGGGCCAACGTCCTGACTTTC. Its protein is CASSLEGSGISSGANVLTF. The chain recombines TRBV7-2 with TRBJ2-6; TRBD2 agrees at 7 bases. Germline values: CDR1 SGHTA, CDR2 FQGNSA. CDR3 length equals 19 residues. V was clipped by 1 base and J by 0 bases; unmatched bases: 9.

This rearrangement joins TRBV9 to TRBJ2-5; 8 bases are a match to TRBD2. V lost 0 bases and J lost 2; bases outside the gene matches: 9. Germline V gene sequence: CDR1 SGDLS, CDR2 YYNGEE. CDR3 size: 17 residues. CDR3 bases: TGTGCCAGCAGCGTAGGCTATGCGGGGGGCCAACAAGAGACCCAGTACTTC. It is translated as CASSVGYAGGQQETQYF.

The rearrangement uses TRBV7-2 and TRBJ1-1, with 8 nucleotides matching TRBD1. The trim removed 0 bases at V and 5 bases at J, leaving 8 bases unmatched. Looked up from germline, CDR1 is SGHTA and CDR2 is FQGNSA. CDR3 length equals 16 residues. The CDR3 region is CASSLAPGQGRTEAFF. The CDR3 DNA sequence: TGTGCCAGCAGCTTAGCCCCCGGACAGGGAAGGACTGAAGCTTTCTTT.

The rearrangement links TRBV9 to TRBJ2-2; D is unclear. Trimming cost V 5 bases and J 6 bases, with 11 bases left between them. Germline CDR1 reads SGDLS; CDR2 reads YYNGEE. This CDR3 is built from 13 residues. CDR3 sequence: CASSGLAPGELFF. The CDR3 DNA is TGTGCCAGCAGTGGGCTCGCTCCCGGGGAGCTGTTTTTT.

This clone came up a few times. The chain combines TRBV10-3 with TRBJ2-3; D may be TRBD1 (6 bases). V gave up 3 bases and J gave up 1 base, with 11 bases separating them. Looked up from germline, CDR1 is ENHRY and CDR2 is SYGVKD. The CDR3 contains 15 residues. The CDR3 loop is CAISDPRTGTDTQYF. CDR3 nucleotide sequence: TGTGCCATCAGTGACCCCCGGACAGGCACAGATACGCAGTATTTT.